The clone carrying this T cell receptor (beta chain) occurred once. Its specificity is unknown. This sample was included in a study of T cell responses to AZD1222 COVID-19 vaccine. Whole-study results and caveats: Elevations in Spike-specific TCR breadth and depth followed administration of two AZD1222 doses. Baseline antibody screening turned up just six seropositive AZD1222 recipients. Spike-wide vaccine-associated CD4 TCRs dominated at 160-218 and 743-854. Donors skewed white British and female; clonal diversity was possibly underestimated.

Sequenced by immunoSEQ multiplex PCR; TCRdb stores in-frame clones only, minus some. The repertoire holds about 67,000 clones, with about 83% as singletons. This CDR3 is built from 16 residues. CDR1 and CDR2 (germline): MGHRA, YSYEKL. The trim removed 4 bases at V and 3 bases at J, leaving 11 bases unmatched. The genes are TRBV4-1 and TRBJ2-7; TRBD2 matches 8 bases. The clonotype originates from an adult who received the AZD1222 COVID-19 vaccine. The sequenced sample was peripheral blood, obtained 28 days after the second AZD1222 dose. CDR3 region: CASSPIGGAQIYEQYF. The CDR3 DNA reads as TGCGCCAGCAGCCCTATCGGGGGGGCTCAAATCTACGAGCAGTACTTC.